The rows below give T cell receptor beta chains drawn from one sample of a study of shared clonotypes between healthy human individuals. Assay used: immunoSEQ multiplex PCR; TCRdb lists only in-frame clones, some missing. The sample yields about 1.1 million clones, roughly 80% seen once. The sequencing input was memory CD4+ T cells from PBMCs. The receptors were gathered from a man between 18 and 29 years old in good health. Some clones in this sample may be carry-over from other donors' samples. Each CDR3 is given with its conserved first and last residue. D genes are given only for firm matches. Clone size is shown for a subset of rows, as once, few, many or a class of expanded clone.

clone size | J gene | D gene | V gene | CDR3 DNA | CDR3 protein
. | TRBJ2-7 | . | TRBV4-2 | TGTGCCAGCAGCCAAGATGTGGCAGGGGTCTCCTACGAGCAGTACTTC | CASSQDVAGVSYEQYF
once | TRBJ1-3 | . | TRBV6-1 | TGTGCCACCGAAGAAGGGACGGGTTTAGGCACCATATATTTT | CATEEGTGLGTIYF
. | TRBJ1-4 | . | TRBV11-2 | TGTGCCAGCAGCTTGGGGGGGGTGAATGAAAAACTGTTTTTT | CASSLGGVNEKLFF
. | TRBJ2-1 | . | TRBV25-1 | TGTGCCAGCAGTGATCCCCGACAGAGCTACAATGAGCAGTTCTTC | CASSDPRQSYNEQFF
. | TRBJ2-2 | TRBD2 | TRBV18 | TGTGCCAGCTCATCAGCGACTAGCGGAACCGGGGAGCTGTTTTTT | CASSSATSGTGELFF
. | TRBJ2-7 | . | TRBV5-1 | TGCGCCAGCAGCTTGGGAAGCGCGGAGGCCTACGAGCAGTACTTC | CASSLGSAEAYEQYF
. | TRBJ1-2 | . | TRBV6-6 | TGTGCCAGCAGTTACTCGAGAGATAACTATGGCTACACCTTC | CASSYSRDNYGYTF
. | TRBJ1-2 | . | TRBV6-1 | TGTGCCAGCAGTGCCCTGACACCTGATAACTATGGCTACACCTTC | CASSALTPDNYGYTF
. | TRBJ2-7 | . | TRBV20-1 | TGCAGTGCTGGAACCGGGACTCAGTACTTC | CSAGTGTQYF
. | TRBJ2-3 | . | TRBV6-6 | TGTGCCAGCACCCACGCCCGACGATCCACAGATACGCAGTATTTT | CASTHARRSTDTQYF
. | TRBJ1-2 | . | TRBV27 | TGTGCCAGCAGTTTTGCACAGAGGGGCTATGGCTACACCTTC | CASSFAQRGYGYTF
. | TRBJ1-2 | . | TRBV9 | TGTGCCAGCAGCCCCTCTGATGGTTCCATCTATGGCTACACCTTC | CASSPSDGSIYGYTF
. | TRBJ2-7 | . | TRBV5-1 | TGCGCCAGCAGCACCGGGACGGCACCATACGAGCAGTACTTC | CASSTGTAPYEQYF
. | TRBJ2-7 | . | TRBV7-2 | TGTGCCAGCAGCTCCGGACTAATCCCCTACGAGCAGTACTTC | CASSSGLIPYEQYF
. | TRBJ2-3 | . | TRBV11-3 | TGTGCCAGCAGCCCCGGACAGGGAGGGACAGATACGCAGTATTTT | CASSPGQGGTDTQYF
. | TRBJ1-5 | . | TRBV6-6 | TGTGCCAGCAGTTTCCAAAGTCAGCCCCAGCATTTT | CASSFQSQPQHF
. | TRBJ2-5 | . | TRBV28 | TGTGCCAGCATACAGGAAGAGACCCAGTACTTC | CASIQEETQYF
. | TRBJ1-6 | TRBD1 | TRBV28 | TGTGCCAGCAGTTTCCGGACAGGGAGACTTAATTCACCCCTCCACTTT | CASSFRTGRLNSPLHF
. | TRBJ2-7 | TRBD1 | TRBV11-2 | TGTGCCAGCAGCAACCTGAAGGGCAGGGGGTTCTACGAGCAGTACTTC | CASSNLKGRGFYEQYF
. | TRBJ2-5 | . | TRBV27 | TGTGCCAGCAGTTTATTGGGGGGCGGTGAGACCCAGTACTTC | CASSLLGGGETQYF
. | TRBJ1-1 | . | TRBV28 | TGTGCCAGCAGTTTAAGTACAGGTGAAGCTTTCTTT | CASSLSTGEAFF
. | TRBJ1-5 | . | TRBV28 | TGTGCCAGCAGTCCCTGGGTGGTTAATCAGCCCCAGCATTTT | CASSPWVVNQPQHF
. | TRBJ2-7 | . | TRBV5-1 | TGCGCCAGCAGCTTGGAACAGGGAGTGGGAGAGCAGTACTTC | CASSLEQGVGEQYF
. | TRBJ1-1 | . | TRBV5-1 | TGCGCCAGCAGCTCTTTGGACACTGAAGCTTTCTTT | CASSSLDTEAFF
. | TRBJ2-1 | . | TRBV6-6 | TGTGCCAGCAGTTCGTTCAATGAGCAGTTCTTC | CASSSFNEQFF
. | TRBJ2-1 | TRBD1 | TRBV9 | TGTGCCAGCAGCCCGGGACAGGGTGCCTACAATGAGCAGTTCTTC | CASSPGQGAYNEQFF
. | TRBJ2-7 | TRBD1 | TRBV28 | TGTGCCAGCAGCCCTTACAGGGGAACCGGCTCCTACGAGCAGTACTTC | CASSPYRGTGSYEQYF